This record concerns one T cell receptor beta chain sequence. These data come from a study of blood T cell repertoires in COVID-19. Residents of about two dozen US areas, aged roughly 18 to 89 years, made up the participants. V lost 2 bases to trimming and J lost 5 bases, with 10 bases between them. The germline gives CDR1 SGHTA, CDR2 FQGTGA. This CDR3 region has 14 residues. Method: immunoSEQ multiplex PCR; TCRdb's copy keeps in-frame clones and lacks some. In the table there are roughly 150,000 clones, under 90% of which are singletons. This chain uses TRBV7-3 with TRBJ1-5; weak D call: TRBD1 (6 bases). What was sequenced was PBMCs or T cells enriched from blood (not recorded which). The TCR was taken from a man aged 60-69 years who had recovered from COVID-19. The CDR3 spells CASSLGGADQPQHF. DNA of the CDR3: TGTGCCAGCAGCTTAGGGGGGGCGGATCAGCCCCAGCATTTT.